Listed here are 21 T cell receptor beta chains from one sample, sequenced in a study of T cell repertoires in cytomegalovirus infection. TCRdb used MiXCR to reprocess the reads, holding one entry per CDR3 protein. The sample carries around 260,000 distinct CDR3 sequences, 9.1% recorded once. Sequencing was carried out using PBMCs. The receptor source for this set is a human donor in good health (CMV status not recorded). Some clones in this sample may be carry-over from other donors' samples.

This clonotype was seen many times. J is TRBJ2-1 and V is TRBV15; D is tentatively TRBD1 or TRBD2 (5 bases each). Trimming took 5 bases from V and 8 from J, leaving 13 bases between them. This CDR3 is built from 13 residues. Germline V gene lookup returns CDR1 LNHNV and CDR2 YYDKDF (reference sequence). The DNA for the CDR3 is TGTGCCACCAGCCAGAGTTGGGACCATGAGCAGTTCTTC. It encodes CATSQSWDHEQFF.

This clonotype appeared a few times. V gene TRBV28 combines with J gene TRBJ1-3; D is undetermined. V lost 2 bases and J lost 0, with 8 bases in between. Per the germline V gene, CDR1 is MDHEN and CDR2 is SYDVKM. The CDR3 has 15 residues. The CDR3 coding sequence is TGTGCCAGCAGTTTACATGGAAGCTCTGGAAACACCATATATTTT. Its translation is CASSLHGSSGNTIYF.

V and J are TRBV27 and TRBJ2-1; the D is unclear. Trimming took 2 bases from V and 0 from J, leaving 14 bases between them. This CDR3 spans 17 amino acids. Germline CDR1 is MNHEY and CDR2 is SMNVEV (reference sequence). The chain's CDR3 is CASSLAGGGSSYNEQFF. Here the CDR3 DNA reads TGTGCCAGCAGTTTAGCTGGCGGTGGCAGCTCCTACAATGAGCAGTTCTTC.

The table lists this clonotype with many counts. The CDR3 here is CASTKGQGTQYF. The CDR3 nucleotides are TGTGCCAGCACCAAGGGTCAGGGGACGCAGTATTTT. The J gene is TRBJ2-3, the V gene TRBV6-5, with D maybe TRBD1 (6 bases). Germline assignment: CDR1 MNHEY and CDR2 SVGAGI. CDR3 length equals 12 residues. V shed 7 bases and J shed 9 bases, with 14 bases lying between them.

In its sample, this clonotype was seen many times. The J gene is TRBJ1-2, the V gene TRBV7-8; possibly TRBD1 for D (5 bases). Germline lookup yields CDR1 SGHVS and CDR2 FQNEAQ. The CDR3 is 13 amino acids. Trimming removed 3 bases at V and 6 bases at J, with 11 bases between. The CDR3 loop reads CASSFGRDDGYTF. The CDR3 nucleotides are TGTGCCAGCAGCTTCGGCAGGGATGATGGCTACACCTTC.

This clonotype was observed many times. The V gene is TRBV7-8, the J gene TRBJ2-3; D might be TRBD1 (6 bases). This CDR3 is 15 amino acids long. Germline V gene data show CDR1 as SGHVS and CDR2 as FQNEAQ. The germline V and J ends were trimmed by 4 bases and 2 bases, with 13 bases remaining between them. CDR3 sequence reads: CASSSRTAPTDTQYF. CDR3 coding DNA: TGTGCCAGCAGCTCGAGGACAGCACCCACAGATACGCAGTATTTT.

This clonotype was detected ten times or more. The chain uses TRBV20-1 and TRBJ1-6; TRBD1 might be the D (6 bases). Trimming took 3 bases from V and 8 from J, leaving 11 bases between them. From germline, CDR1 is DFQATT and CDR2 SNEGSKA (reference sequence). There are 13 residues in the CDR3. In DNA form, the CDR3 reads TGCAGTGCTAGGGGGAACAGGGATTCACCCCTCCACTTT. This codes for CSARGNRDSPLHF.

In its sample, this clonotype was seen many times. CDR3 nucleotide sequence: TGTGCCAGCAGCAAGACAGGGAATAATTCACCCCTCCACTTT. Its translation is CASSKTGNNSPLHF. The chain links TRBV7-2 to TRBJ1-6; 7 positions match TRBD1. The CDR3 contains 14 residues. Germline values: CDR1 SGHTA, CDR2 FQGNSA. Germline trimming cut 5 bases from V and 5 bases from J; bases unmatched to any gene: 3. Variable domain in full (rest from reference TRBV7-2 and TRBJ1-6): GAGVSQSPSNKVTEKGKDVELRCDPISGHTALYWYRQSLGQGLEFLIYFQGNSAPDKSGLPSDRFSAERTGGSVSTLTIQRTQQEDSAVYLCASSKTGNNSPLHFGNGTRLTVT.

The V and J genes are TRBV10-3 and TRBJ1-2; D remains unclear. The CDR3 spans 14 residues. Germline V gene data show CDR1 as ENHRY and CDR2 as SYGVKD. V was shortened by 2 bases and J by 2 bases, with 9 bases between the two germline ends. This CDR3 is CAISEEGRNYGYTF. The CDR3 coding sequence is TGTGCCATCAGTGAGGAGGGCAGAAACTATGGCTACACCTTC.

The chain uses TRBV7-9 and TRBJ1-1; 8 bases line up with TRBD1. Trimming cost V 5 bases and J 2 bases; bases outside gene matches: 7. The CDR3 sequence is 15 residues long. Looked up from germline, CDR1 is SEHNR and CDR2 is FQNEAQ (reference sequence). In DNA form, the CDR3 reads TGTGCCAGCAGCAGAACGACAGGGGTTAACACTGAAGCTTTCTTT. It yields the protein CASSRTTGVNTEAFF.

The chain links TRBV12-5 to TRBJ1-1, with D unclear. Trimming took off 3 bases at V and 5 bases at J, with 7 bases between the two ends. CDR1 and CDR2 from the germline V gene are LGHNT and FRNRAP. CDR3 size: 12 residues. CDR3 DNA sequence: TGTGCTAGTGGTTTTTTGGAAACTGAAGCTTTCTTT. Its translation is CASGFLETEAFF.

This clonotype was recorded many times. V and J are TRBV6-1 and TRBJ2-6; no reliable D call. With 5 bases removed from V and 4 bases from J, the gap between germline ends came to 15 bases. The CDR3 runs 16 residues. Germline V CDR1 and CDR2: MNHNS, SASEGT. CDR3 loop: CASSFGSGTGANVLTF. Here the CDR3 DNA reads TGTGCCAGCAGTTTCGGGTCGGGTACCGGGGCCAACGTCCTGACTTTC.

The sample holds many counts of this clonotype. The chain combines TRBV6-2 or TRBV6-3 with TRBJ2-7, with 11 bases fitting TRBD1. This CDR3 contains 16 residues. J lost 2 bases, V lost 2 bases, and 5 bases had no gene match. Germline CDR1 is MNHEY and CDR2 is SVGEGT. The CDR3 loop is CASSYRGQGVTYEQYF. CDR3 in DNA: TGTGCCAGCAGTTACAGGGGACAGGGGGTAACCTACGAGCAGTACTTC.

This clonotype was counted many times. The chain joins TRBV7-2 to TRBJ1-3; D is uncertain. Trimming stripped 5 bases from V and 0 bases from J, with 8 bases between. Germline V CDR1 and CDR2: SGHTA, FQGNSA. The CDR3 sequence is 14 residues long. CDR3 region: CASSPPGSGNTIYF. As DNA, the CDR3 is TGTGCCAGCAGCCCTCCCGGCTCTGGAAACACCATATATTTT.

This clonotype was observed many times. J is TRBJ2-5 and V is TRBV4-1; TRBD1 matches at 9 bases. There are 15 residues in the CDR3. In germline, CDR1 is MGHRA, CDR2 YSYEKL. V shed 0 bases and J 5 bases; nucleotides not matched to a gene: 4. The DNA for the CDR3 is TGCGCCAGCAGCCAAGATACAGGGGGCCTGGAGACCCAGTACTTC. This codes for CASSQDTGGLETQYF.

This clonotype was detected a few times. The chain couples TRBV28 to TRBJ2-7; D possibly corresponds to TRBD1 (6 bases). V was cut by 7 bases and J by 0 bases, with 19 bases left in between. The CDR3 is made up of 16 amino acids. The germline gives CDR1 MDHEN, CDR2 SYDVKM. The CDR3 nucleotides read TGTGCCAGCACTTTGAGGGGTACAGGGACCTCCTACGAGCAGTACTTC. It codes for CASTLRGTGTSYEQYF.

This clonotype was counted at least ten times. The chain recombines TRBV12-3 or TRBV12-4 with TRBJ2-3, with 8 bases identical to TRBD2. The CDR3 spans 14 residues. J lost 1 base, V lost 6 bases, and 3 bases had no gene match. This CDR3 reads CASSFSGGTDTQYF. The CDR3 region has the DNA TGTGCCAGCAGCTTTAGCGGGGGCACAGATACGCAGTATTTT.

This clonotype was found many times. V usage is TRBV7-6 and J usage is TRBJ2-3; D is uncertain. Germline assignment: CDR1 SGHVS and CDR2 FNYEAQ. Trimming pared 5 bases from V and 1 base from J, leaving 10 bases between. The CDR3 consists of 14 residues. CDR3 DNA: TGTGCCAGCAGCCCCCGACTCGGCACAGATACGCAGTATTTT. It codes for CASSPRLGTDTQYF.

The V call is TRBV4-3, the J call TRBJ2-1; D is undetermined. With 2 bases removed from V and 6 bases from J, the gap between germline ends came to 14 bases. Germline-derived CDR1 and CDR2 are LGHNA and YSLEER. The CDR3 has 15 amino acids. The CDR3 DNA is TGCGCCAGCAGCCAAATAGTAGACTGGACCAATGAGCAGTTCTTC. Translated, it gives CASSQIVDWTNEQFF.

This clonotype was found many times. The junction departs from germline at one end; a sequencing error may be responsible. This chain joins TRBV7-9 and TRBJ2-1; 9 bases agree with TRBD2. Germline CDR1 is SEHNR and CDR2 is FQNEAQ (reference sequence). CDR3 size: 15 residues. Here the CDR3 DNA reads TGTGCCAGCAGCTTCGGGCGGGGGGGCTACGATGAGCAGTTCTTC. Translated: CASSFGRGGYDEQFF. Using reference TRBV7-9 and TRBJ2-1 for the parts outside the CDR3, the full variable domain is DTGVSQNPRHKITKRGQNVTFRCDPISEHNRLYWYRQTLGQGPEFLTYFQNEAQLEKSRLLSDRFSAERPKGSFSTLEIQRTEQGDSAMYLCASSFGRGGYDEQFFGPGTRLTVL.

This chain links TRBV4-1 with TRBJ2-4; tentative D call: TRBD1 (5 bases). The CDR3 runs to 15 residues. The V end lost 1 base, the J end lost 2 bases, and 9 bases lay between the germline ends. CDR1 is MGHRA and CDR2 is YSYEKL in the germline V gene. This CDR3 reads CASSQGGATKNIQYF. DNA of the CDR3: TGCGCCAGCAGCCAAGGGGGCGCGACCAAAAACATTCAGTACTTC.